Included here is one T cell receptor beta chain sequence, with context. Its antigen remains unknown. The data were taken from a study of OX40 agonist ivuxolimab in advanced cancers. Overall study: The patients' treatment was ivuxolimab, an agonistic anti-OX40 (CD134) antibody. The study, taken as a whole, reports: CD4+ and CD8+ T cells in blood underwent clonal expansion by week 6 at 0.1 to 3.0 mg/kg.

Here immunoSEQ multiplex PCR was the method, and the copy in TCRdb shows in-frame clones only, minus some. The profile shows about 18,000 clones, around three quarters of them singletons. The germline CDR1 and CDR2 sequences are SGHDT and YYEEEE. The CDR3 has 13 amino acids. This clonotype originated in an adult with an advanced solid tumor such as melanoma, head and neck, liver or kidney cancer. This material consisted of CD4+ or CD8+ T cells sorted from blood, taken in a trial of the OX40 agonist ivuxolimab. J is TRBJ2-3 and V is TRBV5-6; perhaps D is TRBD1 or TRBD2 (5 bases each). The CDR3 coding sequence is TGTGCTGTGGGGGAGAGGGGCACAGATACGCAGTATTTT. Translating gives CAVGERGTDTQYF.